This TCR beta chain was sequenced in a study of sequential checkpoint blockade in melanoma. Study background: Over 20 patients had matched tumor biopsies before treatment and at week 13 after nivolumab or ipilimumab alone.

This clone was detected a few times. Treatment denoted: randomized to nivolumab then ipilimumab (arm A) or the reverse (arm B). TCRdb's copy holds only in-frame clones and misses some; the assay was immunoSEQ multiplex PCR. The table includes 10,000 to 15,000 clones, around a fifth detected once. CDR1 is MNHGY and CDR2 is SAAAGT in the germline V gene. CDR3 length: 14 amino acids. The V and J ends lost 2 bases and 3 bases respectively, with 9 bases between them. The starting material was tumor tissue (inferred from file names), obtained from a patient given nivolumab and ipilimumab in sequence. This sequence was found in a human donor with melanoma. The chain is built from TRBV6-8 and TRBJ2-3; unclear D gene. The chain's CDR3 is CASSYGVVTDTQYF. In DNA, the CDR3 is TGTGCCAGCAGTTACGGAGTCGTGACAGATACGCAGTATTTT.